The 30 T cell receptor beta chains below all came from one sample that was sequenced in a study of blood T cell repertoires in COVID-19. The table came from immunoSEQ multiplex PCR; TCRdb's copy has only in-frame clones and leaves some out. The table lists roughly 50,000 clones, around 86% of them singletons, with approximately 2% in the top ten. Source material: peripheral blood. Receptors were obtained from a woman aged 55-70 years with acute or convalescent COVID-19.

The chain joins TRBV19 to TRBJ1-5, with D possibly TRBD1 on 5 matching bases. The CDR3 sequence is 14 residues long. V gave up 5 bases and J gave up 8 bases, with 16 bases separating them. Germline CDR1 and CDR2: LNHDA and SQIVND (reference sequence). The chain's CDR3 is CASSGQGPKEPQHF. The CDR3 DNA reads TGTGCCAGTAGTGGGCAGGGCCCTAAAGAGCCCCAGCATTTT.

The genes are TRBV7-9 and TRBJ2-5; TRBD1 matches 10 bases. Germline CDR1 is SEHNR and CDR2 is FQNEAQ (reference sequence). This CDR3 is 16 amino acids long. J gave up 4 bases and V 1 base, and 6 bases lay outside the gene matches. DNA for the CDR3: TGTGCCAGCAGCTTAGGGGACAGGGGAGTCAGAGAGACCCAGTACTTC. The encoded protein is CASSLGDRGVRETQYF.

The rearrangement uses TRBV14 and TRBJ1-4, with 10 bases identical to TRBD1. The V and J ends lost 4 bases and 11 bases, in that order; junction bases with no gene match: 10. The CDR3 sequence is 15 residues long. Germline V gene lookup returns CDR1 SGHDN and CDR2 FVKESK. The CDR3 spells CASSLAAGTGEKLFF. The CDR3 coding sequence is TGTGCCAGCAGCCTTGCAGCCGGGACAGGGGAGAAACTGTTTTTT.

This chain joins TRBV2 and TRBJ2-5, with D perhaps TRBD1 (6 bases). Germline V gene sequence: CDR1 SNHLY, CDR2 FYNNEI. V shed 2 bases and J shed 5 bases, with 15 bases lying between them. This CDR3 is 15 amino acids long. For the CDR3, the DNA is TGTGCCAGCAGTGAACAACAGGGAATCATGGAGACCCAGTACTTC. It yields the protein CASSEQQGIMETQYF.

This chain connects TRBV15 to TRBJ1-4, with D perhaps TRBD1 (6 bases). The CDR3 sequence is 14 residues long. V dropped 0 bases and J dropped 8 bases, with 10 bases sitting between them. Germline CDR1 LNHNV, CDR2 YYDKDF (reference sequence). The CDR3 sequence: CATSRDRGREKLFF. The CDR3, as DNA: TGTGCCACCAGCAGAGACAGGGGCAGGGAAAAACTGTTTTTT.

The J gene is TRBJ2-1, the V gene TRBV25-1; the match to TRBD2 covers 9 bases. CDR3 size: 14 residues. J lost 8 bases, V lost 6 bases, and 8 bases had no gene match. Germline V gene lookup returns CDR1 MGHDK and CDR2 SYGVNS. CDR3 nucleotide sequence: TGTGCCAGCAGGTCCGGGACTAGCACCGATGAGCAGTTCTTC. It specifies CASRSGTSTDEQFF. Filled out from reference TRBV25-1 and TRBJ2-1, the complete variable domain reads EADIYQTPRYLVIGTGKKITLECSQTMGHDKMYWYQQDPGMELHLIHYSYGVNSTEKGDLSSESTVSRIRTEHFPLTLESARPSHTSQYLCASRSGTSTDEQFFGPGTRLTVL.

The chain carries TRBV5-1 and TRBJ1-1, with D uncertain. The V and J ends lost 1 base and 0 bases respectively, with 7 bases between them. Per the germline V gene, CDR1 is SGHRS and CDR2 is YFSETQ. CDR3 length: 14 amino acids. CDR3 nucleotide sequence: TGCGCCAGCAGCTTGTTCGCTATGAACACTGAAGCTTTCTTT. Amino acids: CASSLFAMNTEAFF.

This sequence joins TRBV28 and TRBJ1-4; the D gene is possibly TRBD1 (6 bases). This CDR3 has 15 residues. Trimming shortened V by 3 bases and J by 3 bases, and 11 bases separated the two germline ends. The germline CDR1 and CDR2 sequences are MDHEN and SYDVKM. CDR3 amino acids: CASSFLWGPNEKLFF. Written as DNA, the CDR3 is TGTGCCAGCAGTTTCTTATGGGGGCCTAATGAAAAACTGTTTTTT.

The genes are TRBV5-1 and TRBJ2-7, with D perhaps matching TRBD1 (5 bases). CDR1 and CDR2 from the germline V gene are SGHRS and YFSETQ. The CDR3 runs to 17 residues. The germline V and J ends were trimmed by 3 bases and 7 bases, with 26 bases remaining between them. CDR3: CASSSQGRVSPLGEQYF. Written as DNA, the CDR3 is TGCGCCAGCAGCTCCCAGGGCAGGGTATCCCCTCTGGGAGAGCAGTACTTC.

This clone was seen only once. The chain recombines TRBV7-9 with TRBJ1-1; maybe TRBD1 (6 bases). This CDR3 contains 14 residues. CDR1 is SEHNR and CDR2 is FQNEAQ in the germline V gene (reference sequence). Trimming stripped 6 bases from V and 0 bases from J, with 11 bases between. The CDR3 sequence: CASRMDRMNTEAFF. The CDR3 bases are TGTGCCAGCAGGATGGACAGAATGAACACTGAAGCTTTCTTT.

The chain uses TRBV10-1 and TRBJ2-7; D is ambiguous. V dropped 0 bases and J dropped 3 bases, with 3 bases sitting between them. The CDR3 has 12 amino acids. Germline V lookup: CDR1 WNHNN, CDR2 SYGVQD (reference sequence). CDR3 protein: CASSESGYEQYF. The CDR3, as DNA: TGCGCCAGCAGTGAGTCCGGCTACGAGCAGTACTTC.

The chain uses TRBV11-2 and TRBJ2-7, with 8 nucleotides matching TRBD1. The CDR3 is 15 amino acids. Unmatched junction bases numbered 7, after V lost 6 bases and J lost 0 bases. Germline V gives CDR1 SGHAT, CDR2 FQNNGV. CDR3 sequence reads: CASSKTGGSSYEQYF. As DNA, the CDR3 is TGTGCCAGCAGTAAAACAGGGGGTAGCTCCTACGAGCAGTACTTC.

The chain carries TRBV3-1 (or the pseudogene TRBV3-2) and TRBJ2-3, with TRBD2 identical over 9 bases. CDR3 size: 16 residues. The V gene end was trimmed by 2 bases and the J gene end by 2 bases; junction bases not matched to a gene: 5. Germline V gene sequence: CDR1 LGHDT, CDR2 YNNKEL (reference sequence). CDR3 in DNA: TGTGCCAGCAGCCAATCGCAGCGGGGGGTCACAGATACGCAGTATTTT. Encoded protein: CASSQSQRGVTDTQYF.

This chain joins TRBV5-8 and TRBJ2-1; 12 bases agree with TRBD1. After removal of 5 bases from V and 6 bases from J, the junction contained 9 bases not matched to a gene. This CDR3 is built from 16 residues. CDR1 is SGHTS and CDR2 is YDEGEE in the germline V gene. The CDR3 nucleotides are TGTGCCAGCAGACGGGAGGGACAGGGGGCCGTCAATGAGCAGTTCTTC. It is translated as CASRREGQGAVNEQFF.

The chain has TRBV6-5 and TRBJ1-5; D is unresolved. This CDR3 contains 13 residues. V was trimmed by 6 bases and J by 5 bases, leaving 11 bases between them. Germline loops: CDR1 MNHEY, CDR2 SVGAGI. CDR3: CASSPHGYQPQHF. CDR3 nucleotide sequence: TGTGCCAGCAGCCCACACGGGTATCAGCCCCAGCATTTT.

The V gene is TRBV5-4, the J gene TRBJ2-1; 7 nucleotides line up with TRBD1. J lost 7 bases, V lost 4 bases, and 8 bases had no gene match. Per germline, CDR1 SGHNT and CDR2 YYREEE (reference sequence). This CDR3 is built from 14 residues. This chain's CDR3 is CASSTRQGWNEQFF. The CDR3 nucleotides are TGTGCCAGCAGCACGAGACAGGGTTGGAATGAGCAGTTCTTC. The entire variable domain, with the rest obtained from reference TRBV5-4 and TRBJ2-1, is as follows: ETGVTQSPTHLIKTRGQQVTLRCSSQSGHNTVSWYQQALGQGPQFIFQYYREEENGRGNFPPRFSGLQFPNYSSELNVNALELDDSALYLCASSTRQGWNEQFFGPGTRLTVL.

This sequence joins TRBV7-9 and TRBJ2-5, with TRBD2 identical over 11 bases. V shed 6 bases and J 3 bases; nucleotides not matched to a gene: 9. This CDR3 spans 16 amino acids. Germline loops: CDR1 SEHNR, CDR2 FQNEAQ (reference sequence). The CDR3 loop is CASSKVAGGLKETQYF. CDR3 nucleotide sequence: TGTGCCAGCAGTAAAGTAGCGGGGGGGCTGAAAGAGACCCAGTACTTC. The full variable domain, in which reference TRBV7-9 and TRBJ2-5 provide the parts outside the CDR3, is DTGVSQNPRHKITKRGQNVTFRCDPISEHNRLYWYRQTLGQGPEFLTYFQNEAQLEKSRLLSDRFSAERPKGSFSTLEIQRTEQGDSAMYLCASSKVAGGLKETQYFGPGTRLLVL.

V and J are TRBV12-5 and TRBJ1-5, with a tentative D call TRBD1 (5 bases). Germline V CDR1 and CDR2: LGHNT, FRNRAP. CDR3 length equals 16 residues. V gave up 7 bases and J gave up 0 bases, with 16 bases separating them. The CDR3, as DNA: TGTGCTAGTGCCACCGGGGGAAGCCTTAGCAATCAGCCCCAGCATTTT. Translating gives CASATGGSLSNQPQHF.

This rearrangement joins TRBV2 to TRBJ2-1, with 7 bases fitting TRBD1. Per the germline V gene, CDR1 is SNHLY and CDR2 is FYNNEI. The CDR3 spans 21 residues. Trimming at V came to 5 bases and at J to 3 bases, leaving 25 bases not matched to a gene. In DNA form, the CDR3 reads TGTGCCAGCAGTAGCCTCGGGACAGCCCGCCCCGGGACAAAGCACTACAATGAGCAGTTCTTC. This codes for CASSSLGTARPGTKHYNEQFF.

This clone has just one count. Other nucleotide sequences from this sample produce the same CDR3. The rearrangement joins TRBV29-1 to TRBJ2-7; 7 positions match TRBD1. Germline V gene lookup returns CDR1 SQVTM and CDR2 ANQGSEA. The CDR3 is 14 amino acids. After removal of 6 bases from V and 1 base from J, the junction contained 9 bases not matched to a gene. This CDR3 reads CSVFDRESSYEQYF. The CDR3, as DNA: TGCAGCGTGTTCGACAGGGAGAGTTCCTACGAGCAGTACTTC.

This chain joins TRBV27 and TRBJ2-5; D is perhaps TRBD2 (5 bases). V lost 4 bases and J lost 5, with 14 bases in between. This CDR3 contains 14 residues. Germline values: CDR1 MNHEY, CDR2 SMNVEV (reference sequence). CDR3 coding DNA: TGTGCCAGCAGTTCCCCGGGAATGAGGGAGACCCAGTACTTC. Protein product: CASSSPGMRETQYF.

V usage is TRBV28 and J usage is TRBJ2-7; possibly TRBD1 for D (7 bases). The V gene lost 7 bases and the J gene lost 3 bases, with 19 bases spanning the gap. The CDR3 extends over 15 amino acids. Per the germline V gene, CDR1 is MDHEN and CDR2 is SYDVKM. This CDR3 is CASNSRRQGLYEQYF. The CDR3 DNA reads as TGTGCCAGCAATTCCCGCCGACAGGGACTCTACGAGCAGTACTTC.

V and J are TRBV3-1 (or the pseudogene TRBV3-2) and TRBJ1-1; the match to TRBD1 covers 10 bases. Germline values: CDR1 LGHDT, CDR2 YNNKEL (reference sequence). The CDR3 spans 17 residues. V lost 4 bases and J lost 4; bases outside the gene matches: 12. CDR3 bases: TGTGCCAGCAGCCCGACCGGACAGGGGGTTCGAGGCACTGAAGCTTTCTTT. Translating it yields CASSPTGQGVRGTEAFF.

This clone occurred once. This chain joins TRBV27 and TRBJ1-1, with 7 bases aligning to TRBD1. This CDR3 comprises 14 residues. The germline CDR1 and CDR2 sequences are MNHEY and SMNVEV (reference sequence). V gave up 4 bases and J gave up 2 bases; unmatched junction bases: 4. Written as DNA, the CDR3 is TGTGCCAGCAGTTCAAGGGGGCCTAACACTGAAGCTTTCTTT. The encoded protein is CASSSRGPNTEAFF.

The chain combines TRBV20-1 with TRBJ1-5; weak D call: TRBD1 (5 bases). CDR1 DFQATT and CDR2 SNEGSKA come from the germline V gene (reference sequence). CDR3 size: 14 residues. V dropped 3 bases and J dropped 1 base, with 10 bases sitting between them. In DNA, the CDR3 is TGCAGTGCTAGTGCAGGGATGAGCAATCAGCCCCAGCATTTT. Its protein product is CSASAGMSNQPQHF.

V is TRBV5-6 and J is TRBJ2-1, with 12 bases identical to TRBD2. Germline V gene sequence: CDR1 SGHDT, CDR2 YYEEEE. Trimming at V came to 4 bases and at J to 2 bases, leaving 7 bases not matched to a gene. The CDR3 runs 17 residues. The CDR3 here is CASSTRLAGVTYNEQFF. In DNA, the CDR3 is TGTGCCAGCAGCACAAGACTAGCGGGAGTGACCTACAATGAGCAGTTCTTC. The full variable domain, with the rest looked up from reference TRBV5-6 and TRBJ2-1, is DAGVTQSPTHLIKTRGQQVTLRCSPKSGHDTVSWYQQALGQGPQFIFQYYEEEERQRGNFPDRFSGHQFPNYSSELNVNALLLGDSALYLCASSTRLAGVTYNEQFFGPGTRLTVL.

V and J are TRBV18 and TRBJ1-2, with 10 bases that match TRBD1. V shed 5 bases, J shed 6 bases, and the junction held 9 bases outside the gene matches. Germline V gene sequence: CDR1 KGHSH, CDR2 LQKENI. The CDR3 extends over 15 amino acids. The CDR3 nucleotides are TGTGCCAGCTCAGAATTTCCGGGACAGGGGAATGGCTACACCTTC. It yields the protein CASSEFPGQGNGYTF.

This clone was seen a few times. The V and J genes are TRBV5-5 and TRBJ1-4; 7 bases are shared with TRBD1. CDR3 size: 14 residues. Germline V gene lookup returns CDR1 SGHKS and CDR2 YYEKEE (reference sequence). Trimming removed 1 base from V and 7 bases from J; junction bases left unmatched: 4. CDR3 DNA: TGTGCCAGCAGCTTGACAGGGGTGATTGAAAAACTGTTTTTT. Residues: CASSLTGVIEKLFF.

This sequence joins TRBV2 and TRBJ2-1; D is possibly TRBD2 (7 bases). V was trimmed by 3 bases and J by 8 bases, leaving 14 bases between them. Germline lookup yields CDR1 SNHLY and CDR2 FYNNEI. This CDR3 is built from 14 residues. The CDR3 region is CASSEGGGRDEQFF. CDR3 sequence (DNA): TGTGCCAGCAGTGAGGGGGGGGGCCGCGATGAGCAGTTCTTC.

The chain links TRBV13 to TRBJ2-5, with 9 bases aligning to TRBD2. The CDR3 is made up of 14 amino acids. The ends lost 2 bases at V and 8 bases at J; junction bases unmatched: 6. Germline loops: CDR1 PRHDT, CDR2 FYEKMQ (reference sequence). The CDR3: CASSLILAGGTQYF. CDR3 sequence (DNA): TGTGCCAGCAGCTTAATACTAGCGGGTGGCACCCAGTACTTC.